What follows is one T cell receptor (beta chain) and its context. As for time point: persistent/refractory GD, antithyroid drugs over 5 years with positive TRAb. The TCR library was prepared using RNA isolated from PBMCs. Libraries of TCR beta came from iRepertoire HTBI primers plus Arm-PCR of CDR3 regions. From the multiplex PCR reads, TCRdb called clonotypes with MiXCR, one entry per CDR3 protein. The table includes 400,000 to 500,000 distinct CDR3 sequences, 20% to 25% detected once. The data were taken from a study of regulatory T cells in long-lasting Graves disease. The sample was peripheral blood mononuclear cells (PBMCs), taken when the disease was refractory, from a patient treated with antithyroid drugs. The receptor comes from a female donor with Graves disease.

In DNA, the CDR3 is TGTGCCAGCAGCCCTCGACTAGTAGGAGATACGCAGTATTTT. Translation: CASSPRLVGDTQYF. The chain carries TRBV7-3 and TRBJ2-3; D perhaps matches TRBD2 (6 bases). The ends were cut back, 5 bases at V and 5 bases at J, with 14 bases in the middle. CDR1 SGHTA and CDR2 FQGTGA come from the germline V gene. The CDR3 is 14 residues long.